The following is a TCR beta chain sequence with its context. The PCR was carried out with 60 Vbeta primers and 13 Jbeta primers. Generated by immunoSEQ multiplex PCR, the TCRdb table keeps only in-frame clones and is missing some. The top ten hold around 3% of the sample, which has about 120,000 clones, about three quarters seen once. This entry belongs to a study of cytomegalovirus exposure and HLA in healthy donors. This CDR3 spans 15 amino acids. Germline V gives CDR1 MGHDK, CDR2 SYGVNS. V lost 7 bases, J lost 7 bases, and 10 bases stayed unmatched. This chain uses TRBV25-1 with TRBJ1-6; 7 positions agree with TRBD1. This TCR derives from a woman between 40 and 55 years old in good health and CMV-seropositive. Sequenced sample: PBMCs. Here the CDR3 DNA reads TGTGCCAGCACCGACAGGGCTACGCGGAATTCACCCCTCCACTTT. Translating gives CASTDRATRNSPLHF. Full variable domain (rest looked up from reference TRBV25-1 and TRBJ1-6): EADIYQTPRYLVIGTGKKITLECSQTMGHDKMYWYQQDPGMELHLIHYSYGVNSTEKGDLSSESTVSRIRTEHFPLTLESARPSHTSQYLCASTDRATRNSPLHFGNGTRLTVT.